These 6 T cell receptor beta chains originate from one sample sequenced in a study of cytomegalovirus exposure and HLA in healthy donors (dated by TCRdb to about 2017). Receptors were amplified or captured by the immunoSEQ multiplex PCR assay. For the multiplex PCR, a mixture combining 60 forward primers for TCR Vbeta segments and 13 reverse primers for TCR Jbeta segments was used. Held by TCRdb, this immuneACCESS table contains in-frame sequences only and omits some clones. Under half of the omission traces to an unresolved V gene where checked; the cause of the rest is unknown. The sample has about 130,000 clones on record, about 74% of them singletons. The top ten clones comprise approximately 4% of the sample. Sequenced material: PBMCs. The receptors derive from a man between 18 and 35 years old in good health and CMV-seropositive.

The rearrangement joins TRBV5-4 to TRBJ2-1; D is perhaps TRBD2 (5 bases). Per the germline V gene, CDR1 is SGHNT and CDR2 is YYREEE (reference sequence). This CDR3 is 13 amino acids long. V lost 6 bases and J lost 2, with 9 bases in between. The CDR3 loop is CASMREPYNEQFF. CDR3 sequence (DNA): TGTGCCAGCATGAGGGAGCCCTACAATGAGCAGTTCTTC.

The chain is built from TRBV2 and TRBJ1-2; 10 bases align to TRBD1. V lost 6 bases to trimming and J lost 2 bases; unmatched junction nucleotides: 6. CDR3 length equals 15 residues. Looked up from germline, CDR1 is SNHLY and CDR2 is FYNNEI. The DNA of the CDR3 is TGTGCCAGCAGACCTGGGACAGGGGAAAACTATGGCTACACCTTC. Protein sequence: CASRPGTGENYGYTF.

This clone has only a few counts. CDR3 sequence (DNA): TGTGCCAGTAGTATAGATCAGGCTAGCGATTATCTCACAGATACGCAGTATTTT. This gives the protein CASSIDQASDYLTDTQYF. The chain carries TRBV19 and TRBJ2-3; possibly TRBD2 for D (6 bases). CDR3 length: 18 amino acids. Trimming left V 0 bases short and J 2 bases short, with 18 bases between. Germline V lookup: CDR1 LNHDA, CDR2 SQIVND (reference sequence).

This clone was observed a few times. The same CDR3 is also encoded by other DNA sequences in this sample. CDR3 residues: CASSDGQGAGELFF. CDR3 sequence (DNA): TGTGCCAGCAGTGACGGACAGGGGGCCGGGGAGCTGTTTTTT. The chain uses TRBV6-4 and TRBJ2-2, with 10 bases matching TRBD1. Germline CDR1 is MRHNA and CDR2 is SNTAGT. The CDR3 is 14 amino acids. Trimming cost V 2 bases and J 6 bases; bases outside gene matches: 0.

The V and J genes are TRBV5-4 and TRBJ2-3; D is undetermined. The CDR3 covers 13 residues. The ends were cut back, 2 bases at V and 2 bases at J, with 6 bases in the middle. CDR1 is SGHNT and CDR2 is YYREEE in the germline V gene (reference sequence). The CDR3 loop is CASSFRNTDTQYF. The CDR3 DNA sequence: TGTGCCAGCAGCTTTAGAAACACAGATACGCAGTATTTT.

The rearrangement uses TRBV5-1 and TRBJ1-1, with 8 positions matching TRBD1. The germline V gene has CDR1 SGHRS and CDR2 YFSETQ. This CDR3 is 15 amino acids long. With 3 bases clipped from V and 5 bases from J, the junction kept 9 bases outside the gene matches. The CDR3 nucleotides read TGCGCCAGCAGCTCCGATACAGGGGGGAGGACTGAAGCTTTCTTT. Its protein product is CASSSDTGGRTEAFF.